One sample yielded the 10 T cell receptor beta chains listed below, sequenced in a study of cytomegalovirus exposure and HLA in healthy donors. PCR primers comprised 60 Vbeta and 13 Jbeta primers. Sequencing used immunoSEQ multiplex PCR; TCRdb keeps in-frame clones, though not all of them. The data hold about 65,000 clones, with 62% observed a single time. The sequencing sample was made of PBMCs. All receptors come from a man aged 25-40 years in good health and CMV-seronegative.

This chain uses TRBV30 with TRBJ1-6; no definite D call. CDR3 length: 12 amino acids. Germline V lookup: CDR1 GTSNPN, CDR2 SVGIG (reference sequence). Trimming removed 5 bases from V and 7 bases from J, with 9 bases in between. CDR3 bases: TGTGCCTGGGCCCCGGGAAATTCACCCCTCCACTTT. Translation gives CAWAPGNSPLHF. Using reference TRBV30 and TRBJ1-6 for the parts outside the CDR3, the full variable domain is SQTIHQWPATLVQPVGSPLSLECTVEGTSNPNLYWYRQAAGRGLQLLFYSVGIGQISSEVPQNLSASRPQDRQFILSSKKLLLSDSGFYLCAWAPGNSPLHFGNGTRLTVT.

CDR3 sequence reads: CASSQDRNEQFF. The CDR3 region has the DNA TGCGCCAGCAGCCAAGATCGGAATGAGCAGTTCTTC. The genes are TRBV4-1 and TRBJ2-1; D not certain. CDR1 is MGHRA and CDR2 is YSYEKL in the germline V gene. Between the trimmed V and J ends, which lost 0 bases and 7 bases, there was a span of 4 bases. The CDR3 sequence is 12 residues long.

The chain recombines TRBV7-9 with TRBJ1-2, with a weak D call TRBD1 (5 bases). The CDR3 runs 13 residues. CDR1 and CDR2 (germline): SEHNR, FQNEAQ (reference sequence). Trimming shortened V by 7 bases and J by 8 bases, and 17 bases separated the two germline ends. The CDR3 loop is CASTWEGRKGYTF. CDR3 coding DNA: TGTGCCAGCACCTGGGAGGGGCGAAAGGGCTACACCTTC.

This clone was counted a few times. The chain is built from TRBV25-1 and TRBJ2-7; maybe TRBD1 (5 bases). The germline gives CDR1 MGHDK, CDR2 SYGVNS. V was shortened by 4 bases and J by 3 bases, with 16 bases between the two germline ends. The CDR3 extends over 15 amino acids. The DNA of the CDR3 is TGTGCCAGCAGTGTGTCCAGGGAAATTTGCTACGAGCAGTACTTC. Amino acid sequence: CASSVSREICYEQYF.

V usage is TRBV27 and J usage is TRBJ1-2; D remains unclear. The CDR3 runs to 13 residues. The V end lost 3 bases, the J end lost 4 bases, and 9 bases lay between the germline ends. CDR1 and CDR2 from the germline V gene are MNHEY and SMNVEV (reference sequence). In DNA, the CDR3 is TGTGCCAGCAGTTTCGGCAGGTCCTATGGCTACACCTTC. This codes for CASSFGRSYGYTF.

The chain uses TRBV7-9 and TRBJ1-3; D unresolved. The CDR3 totals 14 residues. The germline CDR1 and CDR2 sequences are SEHNR and FQNEAQ (reference sequence). V shed 2 bases and J shed 0 bases, with 5 bases lying between them. The DNA for the CDR3 is TGTGCCAGCAGCTTACAGGACTCTGGAAACACCATATATTTT. Residues: CASSLQDSGNTIYF.

CDR3 loop: CASSPGQDVGETQYF. Here the CDR3 DNA reads TGTGCCAGCAGCCCAGGACAAGACGTTGGAGAGACCCAGTACTTC. V usage is TRBV7-2 and J usage is TRBJ2-5, with D maybe TRBD1 (5 bases). From germline, CDR1 is SGHTA and CDR2 FQGNSA. The CDR3 has 15 amino acids. Trimming pared 5 bases from V and 4 bases from J, leaving 17 bases between. Combining the CDR3 with reference TRBV7-2 and TRBJ2-5 gives the whole variable domain GAGVSQSPSNKVTEKGKDVELRCDPISGHTALYWYRQSLGQGLEFLIYFQGNSAPDKSGLPSDRFSAERTGGSVSTLTIQRTQQEDSAVYLCASSPGQDVGETQYFGPGTRLLVL.

This chain uses TRBV13 with TRBJ2-2; 8 nucleotides match TRBD2. The CDR3 has 17 amino acids. The germline V gene has CDR1 PRHDT and CDR2 FYEKMQ (reference sequence). With V trimmed by 7 bases and J by 2 bases, 12 bases remained unmatched. This CDR3 is CASIPQLSGGNTGELFF. The CDR3, as DNA: TGTGCCAGCATACCCCAACTGAGCGGGGGTAACACCGGGGAGCTGTTTTTT.

The chain uses TRBV5-4 and TRBJ2-5; TRBD2 matches at 10 bases. Germline loops: CDR1 SGHNT, CDR2 YYREEE (reference sequence). CDR3 length: 15 amino acids. Trimming at V came to 4 bases and at J to 2 bases, leaving 5 bases not matched to a gene. The CDR3 reads CASSGAGGPQETQYF. The CDR3 DNA sequence: TGTGCCAGCAGCGGAGCGGGGGGGCCTCAAGAGACCCAGTACTTC.

This clone was observed a handful of times. The chain has TRBV7-7 and TRBJ1-6; D is undetermined. Germline V lookup: CDR1 SSHAT, CDR2 FNYEAQ (reference sequence). The V and J ends lost 4 bases and 8 bases respectively, with 6 bases between them. This CDR3 has 12 amino acids. The CDR3 DNA sequence: TGTGCCAGCAGCTCCCCGGATTCACCCCTCCACTTT. Translated: CASSSPDSPLHF.